These T cell receptor beta chains were read from a single sample in a study of shared clonotypes between healthy human individuals. Repertoires were generated with immunoSEQ multiplex PCR, while TCRdb's copy carries only in-frame clones and drops some. The sample lists about a million clones, 60% to 85% occurring once. Sequenced: memory CD4+ T cells from PBMCs. Source of these receptors: a man aged 18 to 30 in good health. Some clones in this sample may be carry-over from other donors' samples. The CDR3 runs from the conserved cysteine through the conserved F or W. Fields, in order: V gene, J gene, clone size, D gene, CDR3 protein. The D gene is left open where the match is weak. Clone sizes are given selectively: once, few, many, or a class where the clone is expanded.

TRBV2	TRBJ2-2	many	-	CASSEQSNTGELFF
TRBV4-1	TRBJ2-1	-	TRBD2	CASSQGLATYPREQFF
TRBV11-1	TRBJ2-1	-	-	CASTLGHYNEQFF
TRBV28	TRBJ2-2	-	-	CASSLDLNTGELFF
TRBV19	TRBJ2-1	few	TRBD2	CASSSLAGGPSNEQFF
TRBV2	TRBJ2-7	-	TRBD2	CASRTGASGYRWAYEQYF
TRBV6-1	TRBJ2-3	few	TRBD2	CASIGTGGVDTQYF
TRBV7-9	TRBJ1-3	-	-	CASSLGATGNTIYF
TRBV4-3	TRBJ2-3	-	TRBD2	CASSQDQAGDFPDTQYF
TRBV28	TRBJ1-2	-	-	CAREPERDYGYTF
TRBV9	TRBJ1-1	-	TRBD1	CASSPRQGMRNTEAFF